The entry that follows covers one TCR beta chain sequence. Its antigen remains unknown. The PCR was carried out with 60 Vbeta primers and 13 Jbeta primers. Assay: immunoSEQ multiplex PCR; the TCRdb copy retains only in-frame clones and omits some. The data contain 150,000 to 180,000 clones, less than 85% of them seen just once; the ten biggest clones take up about 6.1%. Germline V gene data show CDR1 as SGHAT and CDR2 as FQNNGV. Trimming at V came to 5 bases and at J to 0 bases, leaving 5 bases not matched to a gene. The CDR3 loop spans 15 amino acids. The sample belongs to a study of cytomegalovirus exposure and HLA in healthy donors. As for the study in general: An analysis done earlier identified 95 million to 140 million unique TCR beta sequences from about 179 million T cells. Study results and caveats: Analyzed later, association rates of TCRs varied across HLA loci, with DRB1 most and HLA-C fewest.

Sequenced sample: PBMCs. The chain has TRBV11-2 and TRBJ2-7; the match to TRBD1 covers 9 bases. This clonotype was sampled from a woman aged 45-65 years in good health and CMV-seropositive. The CDR3 is CASSGLTGGSYEQYF. DNA of the CDR3: TGTGCCAGCAGCGGGCTGACAGGGGGCTCCTACGAGCAGTACTTC. Complete variable domain (other parts from reference TRBV11-2 and TRBJ2-7): EAGVAQSPRYKIIEKRQSVAFWCNPISGHATLYWYQQILGQGPKLLIQFQNNGVVDDSQLPKDRFSAERLKGVDSTLKIQPAKLEDSAVYLCASSGLTGGSYEQYFGPGTRLTVT.